This TCR beta chain was retrieved from a study of T-cell memory formation after mild COVID-19. Overall study findings and caveats: Second-wave clones that peaked on day 37 lacked confirmed SARS-CoV-2 specificity. Clones shrinking from day 15 to 85 showed even CD4/CD8 mixes; later expanders tilted CD4+. Contracting CD4+ clones sat mainly in CM and EM; CD8+ in EMRA.

Using its own MiXCR run on the 5' RACE reads, TCRdb lists one record per CDR3 protein. The data contain about 350,000 distinct CDR3 sequences, over 25% of them singletons. Trimming removed 3 bases from V and 0 bases from J, with 13 bases in between. The germline gives CDR1 SGHNT, CDR2 YYREEE (reference sequence). This CDR3 has 15 amino acids. A word on this clonotype: The target antigen is unknown.

The rearrangement links TRBV5-4 to TRBJ2-7, with D hard to call. The sequenced sample consisted of PBMCs or a T cell subset sorted from them (not recorded which). The clonotype was recovered from an adult woman who had mild COVID-19 (a few samples of this study predate the infection). Cell type and time point are not known. The CDR3: CASSWDRAGSYEQYF. The CDR3 region has the DNA TGTGCCAGCAGCTGGGATAGGGCAGGCTCCTACGAGCAGTACTTC. Full variable domain (missing parts from reference TRBV5-4 and TRBJ2-7): ETGVTQSPTHLIKTRGQQVTLRCSSQSGHNTVSWYQQALGQGPQFIFQYYREEENGRGNFPPRFSGLQFPNYSSELNVNALELDDSALYLCASSWDRAGSYEQYFGPGTRLTVT.